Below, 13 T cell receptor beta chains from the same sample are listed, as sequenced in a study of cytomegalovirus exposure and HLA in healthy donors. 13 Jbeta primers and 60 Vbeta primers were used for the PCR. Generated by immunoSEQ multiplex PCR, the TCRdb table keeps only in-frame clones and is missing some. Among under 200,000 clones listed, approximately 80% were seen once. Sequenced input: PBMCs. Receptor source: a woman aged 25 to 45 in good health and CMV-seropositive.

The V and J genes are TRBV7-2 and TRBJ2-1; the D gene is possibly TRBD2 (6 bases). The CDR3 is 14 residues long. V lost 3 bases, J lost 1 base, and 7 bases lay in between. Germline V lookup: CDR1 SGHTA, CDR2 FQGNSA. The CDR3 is CASSLGTSYNEQFF. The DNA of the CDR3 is TGTGCCAGCAGCTTGGGGACTTCCTACAATGAGCAGTTCTTC.

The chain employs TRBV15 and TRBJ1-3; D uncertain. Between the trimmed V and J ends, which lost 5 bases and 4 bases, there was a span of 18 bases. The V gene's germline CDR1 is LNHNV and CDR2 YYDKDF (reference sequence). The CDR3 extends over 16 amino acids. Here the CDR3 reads CATSRAGSTTGNTIYF. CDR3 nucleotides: TGTGCCACCAGCCGCGCGGGGTCCACCACCGGAAACACCATATATTTT.

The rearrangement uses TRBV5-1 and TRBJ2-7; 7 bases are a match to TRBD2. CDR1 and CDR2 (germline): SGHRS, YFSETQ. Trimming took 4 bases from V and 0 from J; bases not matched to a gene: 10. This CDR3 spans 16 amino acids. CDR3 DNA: TGCGCCAGCAGCCCTGGACTAGGCCCCTCCTCCTACGAGCAGTACTTC. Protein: CASSPGLGPSSYEQYF.

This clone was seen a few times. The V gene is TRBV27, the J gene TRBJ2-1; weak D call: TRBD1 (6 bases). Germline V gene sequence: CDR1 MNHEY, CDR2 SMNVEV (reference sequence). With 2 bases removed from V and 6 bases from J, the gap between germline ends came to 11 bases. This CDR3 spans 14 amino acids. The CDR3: CASSLPGEPNEQFF. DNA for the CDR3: TGTGCCAGCAGTTTACCAGGGGAACCCAATGAGCAGTTCTTC.

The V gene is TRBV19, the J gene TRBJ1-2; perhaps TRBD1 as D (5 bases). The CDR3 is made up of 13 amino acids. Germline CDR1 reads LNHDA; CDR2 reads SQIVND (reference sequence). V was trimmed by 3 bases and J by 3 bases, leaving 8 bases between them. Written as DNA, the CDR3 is TGTGCCAGTAGTATTGTAGGGGACTATGGCTACACCTTC. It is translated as CASSIVGDYGYTF.

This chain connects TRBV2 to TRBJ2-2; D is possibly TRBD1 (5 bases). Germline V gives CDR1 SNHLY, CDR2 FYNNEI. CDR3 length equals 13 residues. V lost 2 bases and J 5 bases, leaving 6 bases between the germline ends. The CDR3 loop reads CASSEPGTGELFF. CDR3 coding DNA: TGTGCCAGCAGTGAACCAGGGACCGGGGAGCTGTTTTTT.

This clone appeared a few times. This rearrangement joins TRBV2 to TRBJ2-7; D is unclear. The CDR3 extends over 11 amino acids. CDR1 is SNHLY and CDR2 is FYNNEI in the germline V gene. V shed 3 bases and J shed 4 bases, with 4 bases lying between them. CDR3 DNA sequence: TGTGCCAGCAGTGACTATTACGAGCAGTACTTC. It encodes CASSDYYEQYF.

The CDR3 region has the DNA TGTGCCAGCAGCCCCCACCGGGGAGGCCAAGAGACCCAGTACTTC. This sequence encodes CASSPHRGGQETQYF. V and J are TRBV7-8 and TRBJ2-5; possible D gene TRBD2, 6 bases. The CDR3 sequence is 15 residues long. In germline, CDR1 is SGHVS, CDR2 FQNEAQ. The V and J ends lost 5 bases and 1 base respectively, with 14 bases between them.

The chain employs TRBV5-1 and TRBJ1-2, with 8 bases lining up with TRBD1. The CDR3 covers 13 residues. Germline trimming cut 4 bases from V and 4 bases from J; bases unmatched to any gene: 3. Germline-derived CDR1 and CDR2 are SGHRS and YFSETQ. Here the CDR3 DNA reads TGCGCCAGCAGCCCAGGGACAGGCTATGGCTACACCTTC. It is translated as CASSPGTGYGYTF.

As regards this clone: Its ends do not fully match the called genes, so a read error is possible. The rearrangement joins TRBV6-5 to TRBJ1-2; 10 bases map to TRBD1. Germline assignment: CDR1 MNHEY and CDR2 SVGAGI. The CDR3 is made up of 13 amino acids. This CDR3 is CASSYEGTGAYLF. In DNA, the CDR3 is TGTGCCAGCAGTTATGAGGGGACAGGGGCCTACCTCTTC.

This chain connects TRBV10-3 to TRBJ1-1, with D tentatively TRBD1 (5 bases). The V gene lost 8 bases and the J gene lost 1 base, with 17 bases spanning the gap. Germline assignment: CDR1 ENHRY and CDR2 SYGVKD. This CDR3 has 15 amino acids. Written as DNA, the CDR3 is TGTGCCATCGGGGGAGGTGGGGGGAGGAACACTGAAGCTTTCTTT. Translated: CAIGGGGGRNTEAFF.

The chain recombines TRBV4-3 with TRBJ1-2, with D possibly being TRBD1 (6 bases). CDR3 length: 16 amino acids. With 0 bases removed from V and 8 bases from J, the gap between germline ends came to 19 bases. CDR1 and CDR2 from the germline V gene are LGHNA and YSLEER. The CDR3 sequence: CASSQDLITGTCGYTF. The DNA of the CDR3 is TGCGCCAGCAGCCAAGATCTTATCACAGGGACGTGCGGCTACACCTTC.

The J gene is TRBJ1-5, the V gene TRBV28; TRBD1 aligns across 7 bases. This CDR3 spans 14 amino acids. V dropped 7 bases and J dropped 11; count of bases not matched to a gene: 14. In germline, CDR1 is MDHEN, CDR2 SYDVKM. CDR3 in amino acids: CASISGQATSTQHF. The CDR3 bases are TGTGCCAGCATCTCCGGACAGGCCACATCGACCCAGCATTTT.